These T cell receptor beta chains were read from a single sample in a study of early T cells in non-severe SARS-CoV-2 infection. TCRdb re-called the 5' RACE reads through MiXCR, storing one row per CDR3 protein. The sample carries roughly 40,000 distinct CDR3 sequences, 5% to 6.5% recorded once. The sequenced sample consisted of whole blood. The receptors were gathered from an adult who was a healthcare worker with PCR-confirmed SARS-CoV-2 infection or an uninfected control (not recorded which). Both conserved end residues are part of each CDR3. D genes are given only for firm matches.

J,V,D,CDR3
TRBJ1-1,TRBV9,NA,CASSVEAGREAFF
TRBJ2-7,TRBV7-9,NA,CASSGAHAGGPREQYF
TRBJ1-3,TRBV2,NA,CASSSRTGSGNTIYF
TRBJ2-7,TRBV20-1,NA,CSPGAIYEQYF
TRBJ2-1,TRBV28,NA,CASRSGLEQFF
TRBJ2-7,TRBV20-1,NA,CSAEFGPYEQYF
TRBJ1-1,TRBV5-6,NA,CASSRGHFEAFF
TRBJ1-1,TRBV7-9,NA,CASSSQNTEAFF
TRBJ2-2,TRBV20-1,NA,CSASDLILERSTGELFF
TRBJ1-2,TRBV18,TRBD1,CASSPGQGASGYTF
TRBJ1-1,TRBV15,NA,CATSKQITNTEAFF
TRBJ2-5,TRBV5-6,NA,CASSLVPRPQETQYF
TRBJ1-1,TRBV7-9,TRBD1,CASSSGQGERTEAFF
TRBJ2-7,TRBV20-1,NA,CSAIALRGRGYEQYF
TRBJ2-5,TRBV29-1,TRBD2,CSVVAGKQESQYF
TRBJ1-5,TRBV7-8,NA,CASSFGSNQPQHF
TRBJ1-6,TRBV28,NA,CASSRGGNSPLHF
TRBJ2-2,TRBV3-1,TRBD2,CASSQFPSGRLNTGELFF
TRBJ1-1,TRBV30,NA,CAWSWSNTEAFF
TRBJ1-1,TRBV29-1,NA,CSVGSSGNTEAFF
TRBJ2-7,TRBV7-6,NA,CASSTGTSTYEQYF
TRBJ2-1,TRBV11-2,TRBD2,CASRGYGRAYNEQFF
TRBJ2-4,TRBV20-1,NA,CSALPPSLGAKNIQYF
TRBJ1-3,TRBV29-1,NA,CSARGNTIYF
TRBJ1-1,TRBV5-3,NA,CARREVQIRGTEAFF
TRBJ1-5,TRBV20-1,NA,CSSPVGGVGNQPQHF
TRBJ2-2,TRBV30,NA,CAWSVLNTGELFF
TRBJ2-2,TRBV18,TRBD1,CASSSRTGNTGELFF
TRBJ2-3,TRBV25-1,NA,CASSEGSTDTQYF
TRBJ1-1,TRBV5-1,NA,CASREGVLVFF
TRBJ2-3,TRBV15,NA,CATSRARFTDTQYF
TRBJ1-1,TRBV9,TRBD1,CASSVVWICGTGEDTEAFF
TRBJ1-3,TRBV19,NA,CASWGRGSGNTIYF